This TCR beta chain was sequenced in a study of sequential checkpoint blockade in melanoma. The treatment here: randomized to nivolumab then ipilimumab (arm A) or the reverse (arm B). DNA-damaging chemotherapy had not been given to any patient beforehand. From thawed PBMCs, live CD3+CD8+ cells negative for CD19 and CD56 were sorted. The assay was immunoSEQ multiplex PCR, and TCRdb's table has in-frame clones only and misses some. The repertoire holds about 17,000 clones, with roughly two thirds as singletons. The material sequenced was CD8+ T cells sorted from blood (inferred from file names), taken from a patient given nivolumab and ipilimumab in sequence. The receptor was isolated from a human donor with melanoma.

This chain's CDR3 is CASSTGSSGANVLTF. DNA for the CDR3: TGTGCCAGCAGCACAGGGAGCTCTGGGGCCAACGTCCTGACTTTC. The chain combines TRBV7-6 with TRBJ2-6; the D gene is possibly TRBD1 (6 bases). The V and J ends lost 5 bases and 0 bases respectively, with 8 bases between them. CDR1 and CDR2 (germline): SGHVS, FNYEAQ. The CDR3 length is 15 residues.